The T cell receptor (beta chain) under discussion was sequenced for a study of memory CD4+ T cells and cytomegalovirus serostatus. Study-wide results and caveats: Of 150 to 200 reported CMV TCRbeta sequences, roughly 67 were found in memory CD4+ repertoires. Repertoires predicted CMV serostatus with median bootstrapped AUC of about 0.95. Suggested: most of the CMV-linked TCR signature lies in CD4+ memory cells.

CDR1 is SEHNR and CDR2 is FQNEAQ in the germline V gene (reference sequence). This CDR3 has 12 residues. In the case of this clone: Its cognate antigen is unknown. A read error may account for a junction end that differs from germline.

Single viable CD3+CD4+CD8-CD45RO+ cells were sorted as the memory CD4+ T cells. Per the study methods: After removing out-of-frame reads, around 2,000,000 distinct TCRbeta sequences remained. The method was immunoSEQ multiplex PCR; TCRdb's version includes in-frame clones alone and lacks a portion of them. V, J and clone size were drawn from that table, and D and trimming were deduced from the DNA. The sample includes about 57,000 clones, around 85% seen only once; the top ten take approximately 0.8%. Sequences were obtained from memory CD4+ T cells from blood. The sequence was obtained from an adult in good health and CMV-seronegative. The gene calls are TRBV7-9 and TRBJ1-2; D remains unclear. The CDR3: CASSFSPGSLSF. The CDR3 DNA reads as TGTGCCAGCAGCTTCTCCCCTGGGAGTCTATCCTTC.